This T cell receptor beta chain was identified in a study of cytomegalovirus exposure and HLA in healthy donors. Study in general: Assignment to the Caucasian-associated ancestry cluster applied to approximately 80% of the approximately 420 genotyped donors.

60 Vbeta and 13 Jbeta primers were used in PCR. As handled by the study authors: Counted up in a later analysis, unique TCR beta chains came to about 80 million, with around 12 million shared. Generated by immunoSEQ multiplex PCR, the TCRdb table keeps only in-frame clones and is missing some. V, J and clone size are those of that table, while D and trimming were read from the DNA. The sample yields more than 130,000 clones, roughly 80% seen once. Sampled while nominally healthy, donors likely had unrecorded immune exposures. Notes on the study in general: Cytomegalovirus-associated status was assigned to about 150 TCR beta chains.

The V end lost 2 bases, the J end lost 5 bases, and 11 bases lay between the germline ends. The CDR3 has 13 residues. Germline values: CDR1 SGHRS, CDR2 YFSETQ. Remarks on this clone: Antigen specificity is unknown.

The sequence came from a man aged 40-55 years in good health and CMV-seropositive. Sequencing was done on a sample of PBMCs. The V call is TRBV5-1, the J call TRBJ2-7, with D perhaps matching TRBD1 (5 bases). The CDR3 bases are TGCGCCAGCAGCTTCCAGGGTCTGGACGAGCAGTACTTC. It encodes CASSFQGLDEQYF.